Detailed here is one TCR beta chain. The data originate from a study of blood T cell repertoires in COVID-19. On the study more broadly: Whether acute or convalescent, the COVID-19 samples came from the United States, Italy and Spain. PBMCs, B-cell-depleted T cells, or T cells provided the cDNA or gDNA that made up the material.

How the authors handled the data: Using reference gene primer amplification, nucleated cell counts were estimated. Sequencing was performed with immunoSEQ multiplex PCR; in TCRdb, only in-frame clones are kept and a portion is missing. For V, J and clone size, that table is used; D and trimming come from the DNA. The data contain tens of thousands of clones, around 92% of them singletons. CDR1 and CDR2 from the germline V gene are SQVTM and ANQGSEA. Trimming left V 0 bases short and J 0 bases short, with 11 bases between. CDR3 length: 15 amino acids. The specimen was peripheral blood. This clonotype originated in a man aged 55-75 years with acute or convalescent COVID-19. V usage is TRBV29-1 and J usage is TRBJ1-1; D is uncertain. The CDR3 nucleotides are TGCAGCGTTGAAGACCCCGGGAGGGTGAACACTGAAGCTTTCTTT. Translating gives CSVEDPGRVNTEAFF.